This TCR beta chain came from a study of blood T cells in healthy people across ages. The CDR3 is made up of 17 amino acids. J was trimmed by 4 bases and V by 6 bases; bases with no gene match: 13. Germline CDR1 SNHLY, CDR2 FYNNEI. With a J-beta primer mix and a sample-barcoded 5' primer, a second PCR ran roughly 6 to 12 cycles. Any given sample supplied a minimum of 2.5 million CDR3-containing paired-end reads. TCRdb recomputed calls from the 5' RACE reads with MiXCR, one row per CDR3 protein. The table records over 750,000 distinct CDR3 sequences, 20% to 25% of them present only once. This clonotype is a singleton in its sample. Its antigen is not known. Total RNA was extracted at no less than 6 micrograms per sample. Study-level findings and limits: Researchers deemed the diversity estimates from one million T cells underestimates.

The sample was also linked to a second study, of T cells of mothers and their children. As reported in that work: From each mother came over 9 million TCR beta CDR3 reads, and from each child came around 2.7 million.

The sample taken for sequencing was blood. V is TRBV2 and J is TRBJ1-3; 9 positions match TRBD1. The sequence derives from a boy between 5 and 17 years old in good health. The CDR3 region is CASSATGTGRAGNTIYF. The CDR3 coding sequence is TGTGCCAGCAGCGCCACCGGGACAGGGAGGGCCGGAAACACCATATATTTT.